The following is a T cell receptor beta chain sequence with its context. This clone appeared a few times. Its antigen is still unknown. Base qualities are missing; no much larger clone stands one base away. The data stem from a study of chemoradiotherapy in HPV16-positive cancers (dated by TCRdb to 2021 to 2024). At the level of the whole study: Candidate HPV-specific T-cell clones and common TCR motifs were defined by functional T-cell assays performed on cells from two HPV16-positive patients. The study set out to ask whether T-cell immunity against the HPV oncoproteins E6 and E7 changes over the course of chemoradiotherapy and whether that immunity affects survival. The candidate HPV-specific TCRs and motifs were subsequently tracked in TCR repertoires obtained from 65 to 95 patients with HPV-related cancers.

What the research found in general, with its limitations: Expansion of candidate HPV-specific clones and E7-related TCR motifs was observed in the tumor microenvironment during treatment, whereas no such expansion was observed for non-HPV-specific T cells. The survival association was reported for HPV16-positive patients, and the functional definition of HPV-specific T cells was derived from only a couple of HPV16-positive patients. Improved recurrence-free survival in HPV16-positive patients was associated with expansion of HPV-responsive T cells during chemoradiotherapy.

Because repertoires were sampled repeatedly during chemoradiotherapy, clonal expansion in the tumor microenvironment could be followed. The library was generated by the immunoSEQ multiplex PCR assay. Here the immuneACCESS table is served through TCRdb, limited to in-frame sequences with V and J called. Missing clones are a known gap in these copies; in checked studies unresolved V genes cover under half, and the rest lacks a known reason. Present in this sample are about 15,000 clones, over 70% of which were seen just once. The top ten hold roughly 9.6% of the sample. The germline V gene yields SGDLS for CDR1 and YYNGEE for CDR2. The junction shows trimming of 3 bases on V and 9 bases on J, plus 16 bases between the germline ends. Measured from the cysteine to the phenylalanine, the CDR3 is 15 residues long. This entry keeps only the CDR3 DNA: 45 bases, framed from base 1.

The chain is made from TRBV9 and TRBJ1-6, with the identity of the D gene unclear. The material was obtained from a patient who underwent chemoradiotherapy. This clonotype was sampled from a human donor with HPV-associated anogenital cancer. The DNA sequence is TGTGCCAGCAGCGCCCGAGGCAGTTCCTTTTCACCCCTCCACTTT. Its translation is CASSARGSSFSPLHF.